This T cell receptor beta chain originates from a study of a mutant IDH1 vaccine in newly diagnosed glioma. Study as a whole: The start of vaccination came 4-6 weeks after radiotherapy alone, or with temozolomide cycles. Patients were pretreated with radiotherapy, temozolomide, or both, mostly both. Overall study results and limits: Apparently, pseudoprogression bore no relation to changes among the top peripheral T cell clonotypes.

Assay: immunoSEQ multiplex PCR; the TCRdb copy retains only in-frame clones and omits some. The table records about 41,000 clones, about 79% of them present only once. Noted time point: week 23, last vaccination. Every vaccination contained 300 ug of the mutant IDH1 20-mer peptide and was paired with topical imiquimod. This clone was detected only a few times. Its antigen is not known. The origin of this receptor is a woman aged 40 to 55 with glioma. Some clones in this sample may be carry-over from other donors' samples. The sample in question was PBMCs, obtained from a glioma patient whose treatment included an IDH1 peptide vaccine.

Here the CDR3 DNA reads TGTGCCTCGAAGTATTTAGAGAGACCCAGCTATGGCTACACCTTC. Its protein product is CASKYLERPSYGYTF. The chain links TRBV30 to TRBJ1-2; D is undetermined. Germline V lookup: CDR1 GTSNPN, CDR2 SVGIG (reference sequence). V lost 7 bases and J 4 bases, leaving 22 bases between the germline ends. The CDR3 runs 15 residues.